Described below is a single T cell receptor beta chain sequence and its context. The specificity of this receptor is unknown. Qualities for individual bases were not recorded, and no much larger clone is one base off. TCRbeta CDR3 regions were amplified from genomic DNA by means of the immunoSEQ Assay, a bias-controlled multiplex PCR. Per the source publication's procedure: Within the assay, amplification of reference gene primers was used to estimate how many nucleated cells each sample contained. To quantify the absolute abundance of each unique TCRbeta CDR3 rearrangement, sequence reads were collapsed and filtered. For each sample, productive Simpson clonality was calculated by taking the square root of Simpson's diversity index across productive rearrangements. The table comes from immuneACCESS by way of TCRdb, which keeps in-frame sequences with V and J called. Part of the clones is missing from these tables; in studies checked, under half for an unresolved V gene and the rest for unknown reasons. The V and J calls and clone size come from that table; D and trimming were worked out from the DNA. Present in this sample are 300,000 to 450,000 clones, roughly nine tenths of which were seen just once. 3.9% of the sample rests with the top ten.

This sample is drawn from a study of blood T cell repertoires in COVID-19 (dated by TCRdb to the early 2020s). About the investigation overall: The collaborator samples originated in the United States, Italy and Spain and spanned the acute and convalescent phases of COVID-19. Where available, HLA class I and class II types were obtained from metadata supplied by the sample provider rather than from assay-based typing. Sample metadata almost always included a de-identified subject ID, COVID-19 status, age in years and sex. The prospective study material was composed of cDNA or gDNA derived from T cells, B-cell-depleted T cells, or PBMCs. The repertoires were released in a freely available public database meant as a resource for research on the immune response to SARS-CoV-2. Subjects who had been exposed to COVID-19, were actively infected with it, or had recovered from it provided the deeply sampled blood TCRbeta repertoires that made up the dataset. Samples were obtained from the ongoing ImmuneRACE study (first 160 participants) and from 1,000 to 1,500 subjects provided by 6 global collaborators. The paper as a whole reports these results and caveats: The amount of clinical and demographic metadata varied by source and participant and was provided uncurated.

From the cysteine through the phenylalanine, the CDR3 covers 18 amino acids. Only CDR3 DNA is held: 54 bases, read in frame from base 1. Taken from the germline V gene (reference sequence), the CDR1 and CDR2 loops are MNHEY and SMNVEV. Here V drops 1 base and J drops 6 bases, and the junction holds 12 bases not matched to any gene. One collaborating source in Seattle enrolled patients during active infection and followed them longitudinally through the course of disease. The collaborating institutions used their own protocols to collect whole blood in K2EDTA tubes. For TCRbeta analysis, collaborators shipped samples in one of three forms: frozen whole blood, isolated PBMCs, or DNA extracted from either of those sample types.

Sequenced sample: peripheral blood. This receptor chain uses TRBV27 and TRBJ2-1, with 10 bases in between that match TRBD1. The receptor was isolated from a woman aged 60-70 years with COVID-19, enrolled during active disease. The CDR3 amino acid sequence is: CASSLLGTGASPGNEQFF. The DNA reads TGTGCCAGCAGTTTATTAGGGACAGGGGCCTCCCCCGGCAATGAGCAGTTCTTC.